This T cell receptor (beta chain) was found in a study of T-cell memory formation after mild COVID-19 (dated by TCRdb to the early 2020s). Notes on the research overall: TCR sequence clusters from the two donors were found to be largely donor specific. In a couple of donors, T-cell clones that expanded and contracted after mild COVID-19 were followed by sequencing TCRalpha and TCRbeta repertoires longitudinally. Two young, previously healthy adult volunteers, one female and one male, were included in the cohort.

The V and J ends are trimmed by 3 bases and 6 bases, leaving 11 bases between them. From a lookup of the germline V gene, CDR1 and CDR2 are MGHRA and YSYEKL. The cysteine opens and the phenylalanine closes a CDR3 of 14 amino acids. Kept here is only the CDR3 DNA, which spans 42 bases and is read in frame from base 1. Summary of the overall study and its limitations: Whether the second-wave clones peaking on day 37 were SARS-CoV-2 specific was not confirmed. The study included only two mild cases, and larger cohorts that include severe cases with pre-infection samples were judged to be necessary. Contracting CD4+ clones were located mainly in the CM and EM memory subsets, whereas CD8+ clones were found to be enriched in EMRA. Some responding clones were found in pre-infection memory, which suggests that pre-existing cross-reactive memory T cells took part in the SARS-CoV-2 response. Clones contracting from day 15 to 85 had balanced CD4/CD8 phenotypes, while a second wave expanding from day 15 to 37 was biased towards CD4+.

TCRdb records Illumina NovaSeq 6000 as the sequencer. Using 5'RACE with constant-segment primers, TCRalpha and TCRbeta cDNA libraries were constructed, with sample barcodes and unique molecular identifiers added in the process. Trizol reagent was used to extract RNA from every sample. Libraries were amplified in two PCR steps, with a second sample barcode and Illumina TruSeq adapters added in the second step. Libraries were sequenced on an Illumina NovaSeq with 2 x 150 bp paired-end reads. From the authors' description of their analysis: The reads were demultiplexed and collapsed into UMI-guided consensus sequences using migec v1.2.7. Using mixcr v2.1.11, the UMI consensuses were aligned to TRA and TRB V and J templates and assembled into clonotypes. Clonotypes were classified as expanded or contracted when called significant by both edgeR and NoisET, with noise models trained on biological replicates. For edgeR calls, the cutoffs were a false discovery rate-adjusted p below 0.01 and a log2 fold-change threshold of 1. As an exploratory analysis of dynamics, max-normalized trajectories of the 1000 most abundant clonotypes were examined with PCA combined with hierarchical clustering. Separately sequenced CD4+ and CD8+ repertoires were used to assign a CD4 or CD8 phenotype to each responding clone. TCRdb applied fastp at Q25 and MiXCR to the public reads, then kept only in-frame beta chains. CDR3 protein duplicates are merged, each entry listing the most common genes and DNA. TCRdb, not the original authors, processed these V and J calls. Within this sample are some 86,000 distinct CDR3 sequences, with about 23% of them counted one time only. Under 45% of the sample rests with the top ten.

PBMCs were isolated by Ficoll-Paque density gradient centrifugation. The sample holds a few counts of this clonotype. Its antigen target is currently unknown. No per-base quality is available; no much larger clone lies one base away. This receptor was identified in a young man who had mild COVID-19 (a few samples of this study predate the infection). The sample titles of this study are shuffled in the database, so cell type and time point are left out; the donor was told from shared clones. Sequenced: PBMCs or a T cell subset sorted from them (not recorded which). The V and J segments used are TRBV4-1 and TRBJ2-2, with the D segment identity uncertain. The CDR3 protein sequence reads: CASSQARLAGELFF. DNA sequence: TGCGCCAGCAGCCAGGCGAGACTTGCCGGGGAGCTGTTTTTT.